Reported below is one T cell receptor beta chain. The germline gives CDR1 MGHDK, CDR2 SYGVNS. V was shortened by 2 bases and J by 2 bases, with 12 bases between the two germline ends. This CDR3 region has 15 residues. Per the study methods: Amplifying reference gene primers gave estimates of nucleated cell counts. Measured with immunoSEQ multiplex PCR; TCRdb has only the in-frame clones, and not every one. Clone size and V and J calls were adopted from that table, with D and trimming inferred from the DNA. Here the sample spans about 150,000 clones, roughly 89% being singletons. The data stem from a study of blood T cell repertoires in COVID-19. Overall study context: PBMCs, B-cell-depleted T cells, or T cells provided the cDNA or gDNA that made up the material.

V gene TRBV25-1 combines with J gene TRBJ1-1, with a tentative D call TRBD1 (6 bases). The sample was peripheral blood. The clonotype was recovered from a woman aged 45-59 years with acute or convalescent COVID-19. CDR3 residues: CASSERGRGNTEAFF. The CDR3 nucleotides read TGTGCCAGCAGTGAAAGGGGCAGGGGAAACACTGAAGCTTTCTTT. Filled out from reference TRBV25-1 and TRBJ1-1, the complete variable domain reads EADIYQTPRYLVIGTGKKITLECSQTMGHDKMYWYQQDPGMELHLIHYSYGVNSTEKGDLSSESTVSRIRTEHFPLTLESARPSHTSQYLCASSERGRGNTEAFFGQGTRLTVV.